This T cell receptor beta chain was captured by sequencing in a study of early T cells in non-severe SARS-CoV-2 infection. Study-wide background: Sequencing was performed on bulk RNA from unsorted whole blood, leaving chains unpaired.

Individual cDNA molecules received unique molecular identifiers during library preparation. Each CDR3 protein is one row after TCRdb ran MiXCR on the 5' RACE reads. The repertoire includes fewer than 85,000 distinct CDR3 sequences, approximately 12% of them detected once, and 1.3% sits in the top ten. Overall study findings and caveats: Matching results from VDJdb favored anti-spike CD8 responses, leaving private and CD4 specificities undetected.

The ends lost 3 bases at V and 0 bases at J; junction bases unmatched: 10. There are 18 residues in the CDR3. Germline V gene lookup returns CDR1 KGHDR and CDR2 SFDVKD. In this sample, this clonotype turned up many times. As yet, its antigen is unknown. The J gene is TRBJ1-5, the V gene TRBV24-1; 7 nucleotides align to TRBD1. The sequence was collected from an adult who was a healthcare worker with PCR-confirmed SARS-CoV-2 infection or an uninfected control (not recorded which). Sequencing used whole blood. Here the CDR3 reads CATSDRYMRQGSNQPQHF. CDR3 in DNA: TGTGCCACCAGTGATCGCTATATGAGACAGGGTAGCAATCAGCCCCAGCATTTT.